This TCR beta chain was sequenced for a study of shared clonotypes between healthy human individuals. About the research overall: CD4 naive cells filled three plates per donor, CD4 memory three, CD8 naive two and CD8 memory one. Study results and limitations: Despite large depth, rarefaction showed incomplete sorted-subset sequencing. Among non-shared clonotypes, generation probabilities were lower than among those shared by all four donors. With a handful of donors compared, approximately 5.5% of naive CD4 clonotypes were shared.

The sample holds a few counts of this clone. Its antigen is not known. Naive CD8 cells were CD45RO-negative, positively selected for CCR7, excluding terminally differentiated effector memory CD45RA+ cells. Data came from immunoSEQ multiplex PCR; TCRdb stores just in-frame clones and leaves some out. This table holds about 2.1 million clones, roughly 91% found once. The sample comprised naive CD8+ T cells from PBMCs. The TCR sequence derives from a man between 18 and 35 years old in good health. Some clones in this sample may be carry-over from other donors' samples.

The CDR3 reads CASSLGIGEQFF. The CDR3 coding sequence is TGTGCCAGCAGCTTAGGTATAGGGGAGCAGTTCTTC. The genes are TRBV7-9 and TRBJ2-1; D remains ambiguous. V lost 1 base to trimming and J lost 10 bases, with 8 bases between them. CDR3 length equals 12 residues. Germline assignment: CDR1 SEHNR and CDR2 FQNEAQ (reference sequence).